One sample yielded the 5 T cell receptor beta chains listed below, sequenced in a study of post-analysis software for immune sequencing data. cDNA libraries of TCR beta carried unique molecular identifiers. A single record per CDR3 protein comes from TCRdb applying MiXCR to the PCR reads. Of roughly 540,000 distinct CDR3 sequences listed, around 34% are singletons. These TCRs' antigens remain unknown. Study conclusions and caveats: Patients carried roughly 5 TRBV segments more frequently than controls did, and TRBV5-6, TRBV5-1 and TRBV20-1 were among them.

Sequenced material: blood. These receptors originate from a girl younger than 18 with multiple sclerosis.

This clonotype has at least ten counts. This CDR3 reads CASSPQELRDYTF. The CDR3 nucleotides read TGTGCCAGCAGCCCACAGGAGCTTCGGGACTACACCTTC. The chain couples TRBV7-9 to TRBJ1-2, with D tentatively TRBD1 (5 bases). The germline V gene encodes CDR1 SEHNR and CDR2 FQNEAQ (reference sequence). The CDR3 consists of 13 residues. V lost 5 bases to trimming and J lost 10 bases, with 17 bases between them.

The chain combines TRBV7-9 with TRBJ2-3; 9 bases align to TRBD1. Germline V gene sequence: CDR1 SEHNR, CDR2 FQNEAQ (reference sequence). V lost 5 bases, J lost 6 bases, and 12 bases stayed unmatched. This CDR3 region has 16 residues. The DNA for the CDR3 is TGTGCCAGCAGCCCGCCGGACAGGGGACGGGCGGATACGCAGTATTTT. It codes for CASSPPDRGRADTQYF.

The V and J genes are TRBV5-1 and TRBJ2-1, with D perhaps given as TRBD1 or TRBD2 (6 bases each). V was cut by 2 bases and J by 9 bases, with 9 bases left in between. Germline V gene data show CDR1 as SGHRS and CDR2 as YFSETQ. The CDR3 has 12 amino acids. For the CDR3, the DNA is TGCGCCAGCAGCTTAGGGGGGAGTGAGCAGTTCTTC. Translating gives CASSLGGSEQFF.

The V and J genes are TRBV4-1 and TRBJ2-7, with D perhaps matching TRBD2 (5 bases). The CDR3 length is 12 residues. The V gene's germline CDR1 is MGHRA and CDR2 YSYEKL. Trimming took 1 base from V and 6 from J, leaving 7 bases between them. CDR3 amino acids: CASSQVAGEQYF. The CDR3 region has the DNA TGCGCCAGCAGCCAAGTCGCGGGCGAGCAGTACTTC.

V usage is TRBV20-1 and J usage is TRBJ2-3; 10 bases agree with TRBD1. The CDR3 totals 14 residues. Germline CDR1 DFQATT, CDR2 SNEGSKA (reference sequence). Trimming at V came to 5 bases and at J to 1 base, leaving 3 bases not matched to a gene. The CDR3 sequence is CSAAGTGGTDTQYF. The DNA for the CDR3 is TGCAGTGCTGCCGGGACAGGGGGCACAGATACGCAGTATTTT.